Listed below are T cell receptor beta chains from one sample, sequenced in a study of T cell repertoires in cytomegalovirus infection. MiXCR, applied by TCRdb to the reads, yields one record per CDR3 protein. Here the sample spans approximately 730,000 distinct CDR3 sequences, roughly 29% being singletons. Their recognized antigens are unknown. The sample was cultured CD8+ T cells from PBMCs, taken from culture after CMV antigen stimulation. The receptor set was obtained from a human donor in good health (CMV status not recorded). Some clones in this sample may be carry-over from other donors' samples. CDR3s include the opening cysteine and the closing phenylalanine or tryptophan. The D gene is left open where the match is weak. Expanded clones get a size class; other rows say once, few or many, or leave the size out.

v_gene	abundance	d_gene	j_gene	CDR3aa	CDR3nt
TRBV10-3	.	TRBD2	TRBJ2-1	CAIHRGAYNEQFF	TGTGCCATCCATCGGGGGGCCTACAATGAGCAGTTCTTC
TRBV7-9	many	.	TRBJ1-2	CASSLMAYTF	TGTGCCAGCAGCTTAATGGCCTACACCTTC
TRBV28	.	TRBD1	TRBJ2-1	CASRGTGGNEQFF	TGTGCCAGCAGGGGGACAGGTGGAAATGAGCAGTTCTTC
TRBV20-1	.	.	TRBJ1-6	CSARGGGAPDNSPLHF	TGCAGTGCTAGAGGTGGGGGGGCGCCGGATAATTCACCCCTCCACTTT
TRBV7-6	.	.	TRBJ2-5	CASRSGTRRGETQYF	TGTGCCAGCAGGTCCGGGACCCGGCGGGGAGAGACCCAGTACTTC
TRBV19	few	.	TRBJ1-1	CAIPHGTRTTEAFF	TGTGCCATACCCCACGGGACACGAACAACTGAAGCTTTCTTT
TRBV20-1	.	.	TRBJ2-7	CSAPRGGTIYEQYF	TGCAGTGCCCCCCGAGGGGGGACAATCTACGAGCAGTACTTC
TRBV27	.	.	TRBJ2-7	CASSAGLLGEQYF	TGTGCCAGCAGCGCGGGACTCCTGGGCGAGCAGTACTTC
TRBV4-1	.	.	TRBJ1-1	CASSQDRTALNTEAFF	TGCGCCAGCAGCCAAGATCGGACAGCCTTGAACACTGAAGCTTTCTTT
TRBV4-2	.	.	TRBJ2-7	CASSQDLDFLYEQYF	TGTGCCAGCAGCCAAGATTTGGACTTCCTCTACGAGCAGTACTTC
TRBV5-4	few	TRBD1	TRBJ1-2	CASSHPGTGDYGYTF	TGTGCCAGCAGCCACCCGGGGACAGGGGACTATGGCTACACCTTC
TRBV7-6	.	.	TRBJ2-5	CASSLLGQAETQYF	TGTGCCAGCAGCTTATTGGGGCAGGCAGAGACCCAGTACTTC
TRBV4-1	few	.	TRBJ1-1	CASSQPTAVVGSNTEAFF	TGCGCCAGCAGCCAACCAACAGCGGTCGTAGGGTCGAACACTGAAGCTTTCTTT
TRBV6-6	.	.	TRBJ1-6	CASSYSRISYNSPLHF	TGTGCCAGCAGTTACTCTCGGATAAGCTATAATTCACCCCTCCACTTT
TRBV7-9	few	TRBD2	TRBJ2-1	CASRHELAGAGNEQFF	TGTGCCAGCAGGCATGAACTAGCGGGGGCGGGAAATGAGCAGTTCTTC
TRBV25-1	.	.	TRBJ1-2	CASSEGPGYTF	TGTGCCAGCAGTGAGGGACCTGGCTACACCTTC
TRBV3-1	.	.	TRBJ2-1	CASSQARVTYEQFF	TGTGCCAGCAGCCAAGCGAGGGTTACCTATGAGCAGTTCTTC
TRBV6-5	few	.	TRBJ2-1	CASSHHRVGYNEQFF	TGTGCCAGCAGTCACCACAGGGTCGGTTACAATGAGCAGTTCTTC
TRBV11-1	few	.	TRBJ1-2	CASSKEPHTRNYGYTF	TGTGCCAGCTCGAAGGAGCCCCACACGCGTAACTATGGCTACACCTTC
TRBV7-9	.	.	TRBJ1-1	CASTKDGGMNTEAFF	TGTGCCAGCACCAAAGATGGAGGCATGAACACTGAAGCTTTCTTT
TRBV4-1	few	TRBD1	TRBJ1-5	CASSQTGINQPQHF	TGCGCCAGCAGCCAGACAGGGATCAATCAGCCCCAGCATTTT
TRBV11-2	few	.	TRBJ1-1	CASSLDRKPHAAFF	TGTGCCAGCAGCTTAGATCGGAAGCCCCATGCGGCTTTCTTT
TRBV6-2/TRBV6-3	.	.	TRBJ2-3	CASTGLDTQYF	TGTGCCAGCACCGGACTGGATACGCAGTATTTT
TRBV27	once	.	TRBJ2-7	CASKLLGFDEQYF	TGTGCCAGCAAGCTCTTGGGTTTTGACGAGCAGTACTTC
TRBV24-1	.	.	TRBJ2-1	CATSDDDRWNEQFF	TGTGCCACCAGTGATGATGACAGATGGAATGAGCAGTTCTTC
TRBV19	.	.	TRBJ2-1	CASREPELQQFF	TGTGCCAGTAGGGAACCCGAACTCCAGCAGTTCTTC
TRBV4-1	.	.	TRBJ1-2	CASSPATSGFYGYTF	TGCGCCAGCAGCCCTGCCACGAGTGGCTTCTATGGCTACACCTTC
TRBV29-1	.	TRBD1	TRBJ2-7	CSVRRMTGVSYEQYF	TGCAGCGTCCGTAGAATGACAGGGGTCTCCTACGAGCAGTACTTC
TRBV20-1	once	TRBD2	TRBJ2-2	CSAPGTSGEGGELFF	TGCAGTGCTCCCGGGACTAGCGGGGAGGGCGGGGAGCTGTTTTTT
TRBV14	.	.	TRBJ2-1	CASSQAGGPSSYNEQFF	TGTGCCAGCAGCCAAGCAGGGGGGCCTAGCTCCTACAATGAGCAGTTCTTC
TRBV7-9	.	.	TRBJ2-3	CASSPRREPIRLTDTQYF	TGTGCCAGCAGCCCCCGGCGCGAGCCGATTAGACTCACAGATACGCAGTATTTT
TRBV28	few	.	TRBJ2-6	CASSPNRVSGANVLTF	TGTGCCAGCAGTCCTAACAGGGTCTCTGGGGCCAACGTCCTGACTTTC
TRBV19	.	.	TRBJ1-5	CASSNSGATQPQHF	TGTGCCAGTAGTAACTCAGGGGCTACTCAGCCCCAGCATTTT
TRBV6-5	.	.	TRBJ2-1	CASSYAASAYNEQFF	TGTGCCAGCAGTTACGCCGCTAGCGCCTACAATGAGCAGTTCTTC
TRBV4-1	.	TRBD2	TRBJ2-3	CASSLAGGTPDTQYF	TGCGCCAGCAGCCTAGCGGGGGGGACCCCAGATACGCAGTATTTT
TRBV3-1	once	.	TRBJ1-2	CASSQTADVANYGYTF	TGTGCCAGCAGCCAAACTGCGGACGTCGCTAACTATGGCTACACCTTC
TRBV7-6	few	.	TRBJ2-2	CASSLEPGDTGELFF	TGTGCCAGCAGCTTAGAGCCGGGGGACACCGGGGAGCTGTTTTTT
TRBV28	.	.	TRBJ2-3	CASSPALPSTDTQYF	TGTGCCAGCAGCCCAGCCTTACCTAGCACAGATACGCAGTATTTT
TRBV7-9	few	TRBD1	TRBJ1-2	CASSVSGTGTHGYTF	TGTGCCAGCAGCGTCTCCGGGACAGGGACGCATGGCTACACCTTC
TRBV2	few	.	TRBJ1-4	CASSEIGDATNEKLFF	TGTGCCAGCAGTGAAATCGGGGATGCAACTAATGAAAAACTGTTTTTT
TRBV20-1	once	TRBD1	TRBJ1-2	CSARGQGARYGYSF	TGCAGTGCTAGAGGACAGGGGGCGCGCTATGGCTACAGCTTC
TRBV6-6	.	TRBD1	TRBJ2-7	CASRYLRDRTYEQYF	TGTGCCAGCAGATACCTCCGGGACAGGACCTACGAGCAGTACTTC
TRBV6-1	few	TRBD1	TRBJ2-1	CASSESSSGGSEQFF	TGTGCCAGCAGTGAATCTTCGTCAGGGGGAAGTGAGCAGTTCTTC
TRBV4-1	few	.	TRBJ2-5	CASSQAGLEETQYF	TGCGCCAGCAGCCAAGCGGGACTTGAAGAGACCCAGTACTTC
TRBV7-6	few	.	TRBJ2-7	CASSPYGGGNLRYEQYF	TGTGCCAGCAGCCCCTACGGAGGGGGCAATCTTAGGTACGAGCAGTACTTC
TRBV4-2	.	TRBD2	TRBJ2-2	CASSHPKRVAGTPRNTGELFF	TGTGCCAGCAGCCACCCCAAGAGAGTAGCGGGGACCCCCCGGAACACCGGGGAGCTGTTTTTT
TRBV7-2	many	.	TRBJ2-1	CASSLTGVTYNEQFF	TGTGCCAGCAGCTTAACGGGGGTAACCTACAATGAGCAGTTCTTC
TRBV10-3	.	TRBD1	TRBJ2-6	CAIRDKTGAGANVLTF	TGTGCCATCAGAGACAAAACAGGGGCTGGGGCCAACGTCCTGACTTTC
TRBV6-6	.	TRBD1	TRBJ1-2	CASSYTGTAGDGYTF	TGTGCCAGCAGTTACACCGGGACAGCGGGGGATGGCTACACCTTC
TRBV7-2	many	TRBD2	TRBJ2-2	CASSLSGVGTGELFF	TGTGCCAGCAGCTTAAGCGGGGTTGGCACCGGGGAGCTGTTTTTT
TRBV28	many	.	TRBJ1-5	CASSSPAQGTQPQHF	TGTGCCAGCAGTTCACCGGCCCAAGGAACTCAGCCCCAGCATTTT